This T cell receptor (beta chain) was recovered during a study of CDR3 diversity in severe acne. At least ten counts were recorded for this clonotype. V dropped 0 bases and J dropped 5 bases, with 6 bases sitting between them. The CDR3 sequence is 13 residues long. Germline values: CDR1 SGDLS, CDR2 YYNGEE. TCRdb reprocessed the PCR reads via MiXCR and lists one record per CDR3 protein. The sample comprises 97,000 or so distinct CDR3 sequences, roughly 51% of which are singletons, and approximately 13% rests with the top ten. The sequence was obtained from a male donor with acne. This chain joins TRBV9 and TRBJ2-1; D ambiguous. The sequenced sample consisted of blood. The CDR3 bases are TGTGCCAGCAGCGTAGCTACCCACAATGAGCAGTTCTTC. Protein: CASSVATHNEQFF. Based on the CDR3 plus reference TRBV9 and TRBJ2-1, the full variable domain is DSGVTQTPKHLITATGQRVTLRCSPRSGDLSVYWYQQSLDQGLQFLIQYYNGEERAKGNILERFSAQQFPDLHSELNLSSLELGDSALYFCASSVATHNEQFFGPGTRLTVL.